These T cell receptor beta chains were read from a single sample in a study of T cells after somatic rescue of genetic block. Produced via immunoSEQ multiplex PCR; TCRdb's table is partial and in-frame only. This sample has around 70,000 clones, with around 92% found just once. The sample comprised peripheral blood mononuclear cells (PBMCs). These receptors were collected from a man in his forties or fifties. Both conserved end residues are part of each CDR3.

>TRBV5-6
CASSPLFVGLYEQYF
>TRBV27
CASSLRGGSSYEQYF
>TRBV19
CASSSIGGQALGMPQHF
>TRBV4-2
CASSQELAGGPSGELFF
>TRBV20-1
CSARESGEAFF
>TRBV18
CASSLSVSNQPQHF
>TRBV2
CASSGTRTGELFF
>TRBV27
CASSFLQRGGLNEQFF
>TRBV7-2
CASSYMPRANYGYTF
>TRBV7-9
CASSAQGQGVDGYTF
>TRBV28
CASSLLRGGLMNEQFF
>TRBV7-8
CASSLNRLPYEQYF
>TRBV6-6
CASSYPGQGEGEKLFF
>TRBV4-2
CASSQDGSNYGYTF
>TRBV7-9
CASSLAGGSNQPQHF
>TRBV18
CASSGAGTVAYNEQFF
>TRBV10-2
CASSLTSGVQETQYF
>TRBV4-3
CASSHSLASSYNEQFF
>TRBV6-1
CASSESQGRDEQYF
>TRBV7-2
CASSLSRGTGNTIYF
>TRBV5-1
CASSWGQGTYEQYF
>TRBV9
CASSVNRGLDEQFF
>TRBV7-2
CASSLAGMGTEAFF
>TRBV4-2
CASSQTPGYEQYF
>TRBV7-2
CASRLLSGVEFF
>TRBV9
CASSVEGNGGNTIYF
>TRBV6-1
CASSDRQGRETQYF